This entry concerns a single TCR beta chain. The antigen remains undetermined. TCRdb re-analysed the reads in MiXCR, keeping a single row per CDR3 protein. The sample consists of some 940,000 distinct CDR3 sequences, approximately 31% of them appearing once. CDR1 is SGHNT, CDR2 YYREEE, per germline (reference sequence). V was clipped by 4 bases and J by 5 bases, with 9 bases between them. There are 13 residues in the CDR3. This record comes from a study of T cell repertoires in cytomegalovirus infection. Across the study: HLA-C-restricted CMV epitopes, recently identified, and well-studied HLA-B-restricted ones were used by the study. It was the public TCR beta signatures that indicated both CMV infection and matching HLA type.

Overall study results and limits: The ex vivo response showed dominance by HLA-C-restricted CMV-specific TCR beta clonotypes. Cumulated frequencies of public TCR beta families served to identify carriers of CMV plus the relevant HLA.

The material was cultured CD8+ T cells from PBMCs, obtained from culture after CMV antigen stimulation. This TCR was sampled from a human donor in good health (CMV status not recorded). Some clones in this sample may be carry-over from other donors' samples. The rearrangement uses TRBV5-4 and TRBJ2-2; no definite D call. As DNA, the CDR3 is TGTGCCAGCAGCCAACTGGTGACCGGGGAGCTGTTTTTT. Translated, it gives CASSQLVTGELFF. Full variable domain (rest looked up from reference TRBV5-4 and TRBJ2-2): ETGVTQSPTHLIKTRGQQVTLRCSSQSGHNTVSWYQQALGQGPQFIFQYYREEENGRGNFPPRFSGLQFPNYSSELNVNALELDDSALYLCASSQLVTGELFFGEGSRLTVL.